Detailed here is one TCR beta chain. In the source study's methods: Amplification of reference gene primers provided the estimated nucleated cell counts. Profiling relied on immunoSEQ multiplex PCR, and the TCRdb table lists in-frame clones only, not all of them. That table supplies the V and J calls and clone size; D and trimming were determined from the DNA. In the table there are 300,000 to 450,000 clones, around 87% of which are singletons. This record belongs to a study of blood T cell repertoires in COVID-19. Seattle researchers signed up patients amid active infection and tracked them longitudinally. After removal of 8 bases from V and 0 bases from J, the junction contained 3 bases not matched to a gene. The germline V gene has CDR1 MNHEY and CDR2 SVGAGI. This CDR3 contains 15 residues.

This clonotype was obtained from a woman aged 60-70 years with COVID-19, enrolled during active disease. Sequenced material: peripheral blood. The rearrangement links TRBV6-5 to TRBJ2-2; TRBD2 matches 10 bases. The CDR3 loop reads CASRTSGTNTGELFF. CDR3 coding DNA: TGTGCCAGCCGGACTAGCGGAACGAACACCGGGGAGCTGTTTTTT.